This TCR beta chain is from a study of blood T cell repertoires in COVID-19. From germline, CDR1 is LGHNA and CDR2 YNFKEQ. V was clipped by 1 base and J by 7 bases; unmatched bases: 10. The CDR3 sequence is 16 residues long. The protocol was immunoSEQ multiplex PCR, while the TCRdb copy is restricted to in-frame clones and leaves out a portion. The sample shows around 300,000 clones, 88% of them seen only once. V gene TRBV4-2 combines with J gene TRBJ1-5, with 7 bases lining up with TRBD1. The sample was PBMCs or T cells enriched from blood (not recorded which). This receptor was obtained from a young man who had recovered from COVID-19. Here the CDR3 reads CASSQGGTGAYQPQHF. The CDR3 bases are TGTGCCAGCAGCCAAGGGGGAACAGGGGCCTACCAGCCCCAGCATTTT.